The next 20 T cell receptor beta chains were all read from a single sample in a study of blood T cell repertoires in COVID-19. Using immunoSEQ multiplex PCR, the repertoire was profiled, and TCRdb retains in-frame clones only, with some absent. Seen here are about 62,000 clones, roughly 88% observed once, and the top ten hold around 1.2%. Sequencing was carried out using peripheral blood. Source of these receptors: a woman in her fifties or sixties with acute or convalescent COVID-19.

The chain couples TRBV14 to TRBJ1-1; 9 nucleotides line up with TRBD1. The ends lost 5 bases at V and 2 bases at J; junction bases unmatched: 6. In germline, CDR1 is SGHDN, CDR2 FVKESK. The length of the CDR3 is 15 residues. CDR3 DNA sequence: TGTGCCAGCAGCTTGTGGACAGGGGCTAACACTGAAGCTTTCTTT. Translating it yields CASSLWTGANTEAFF.

The genes are TRBV11-2 and TRBJ2-2; D is unresolved. The length of the CDR3 is 13 residues. Germline CDR1 is SGHAT and CDR2 is FQNNGV. V dropped 5 bases and J dropped 3 bases, with 7 bases sitting between them. In DNA form, the CDR3 reads TGTGCCAGCAGCCGAGAGTACACCGGGGAGCTGTTTTTT. Its protein is CASSREYTGELFF.

This sequence joins TRBV2 and TRBJ1-2, with D unclear. CDR1 and CDR2 (germline): SNHLY, FYNNEI. The CDR3 totals 13 residues. Trimming removed 7 bases from V and 4 bases from J, with 13 bases in between. Here the CDR3 reads CASIAESSYGYTF. The DNA of the CDR3 is TGTGCCAGCATTGCAGAATCCTCCTATGGCTACACCTTC.

The chain has TRBV6-6 and TRBJ2-1; a possible D gene is TRBD2 (6 bases). The germline gives CDR1 MNHNY, CDR2 SVGAGI (reference sequence). The CDR3 covers 16 residues. V was clipped by 4 bases and J by 0 bases, with 13 bases between them. CDR3: CASSSLSGRSYNEQFF. The DNA for the CDR3 is TGTGCCAGCAGTTCCCTTAGCGGCCGCTCCTACAATGAGCAGTTCTTC.

This rearrangement joins TRBV7-2 to TRBJ2-5; D might be TRBD2 (5 bases). This CDR3 is 16 amino acids long. The V gene lost 6 bases and the J gene lost 1 base, with 18 bases spanning the gap. The V gene's germline CDR1 is SGHTA and CDR2 FQGNSA. The CDR3 DNA sequence: TGTGCCAGCAGTACTTACGGGAATAGGGTCCAAGAGACCCAGTACTTC. This codes for CASSTYGNRVQETQYF.

The chain uses TRBV6-5 and TRBJ1-1; no firm D call. V was trimmed by 9 bases and J by 7 bases, leaving 12 bases between them. Germline assignment: CDR1 MNHEY and CDR2 SVGAGI. CDR3 size: 11 residues. The CDR3 protein is CASDTVLEAFF. In DNA form, the CDR3 reads TGTGCCAGTGACACGGTACTTGAAGCTTTCTTT.

The genes are TRBV9 and TRBJ2-2, with 10 bases lining up with TRBD2. The CDR3 sequence is 16 residues long. Per the germline V gene, CDR1 is SGDLS and CDR2 is YYNGEE. Unmatched junction bases numbered 5, after V lost 3 bases and J lost 3 bases. The CDR3: CASSATGTSDTGELFF. The CDR3 DNA follows: TGTGCCAGCAGCGCGACCGGGACTAGCGACACCGGGGAGCTGTTTTTT.

This clone was counted a few times. The V call is TRBV5-1, the J call TRBJ2-1; D unclear. CDR1 is SGHRS and CDR2 is YFSETQ in the germline V gene. The ends were cut back, 0 bases at V and 0 bases at J, with 4 bases in the middle. The CDR3 loop spans 14 amino acids. CDR3 sequence: CASSLGSSYNEQFF. For the CDR3, the DNA is TGCGCCAGCAGCTTGGGCAGCTCCTACAATGAGCAGTTCTTC.

This chain links TRBV27 with TRBJ2-4; D unresolved. V lost 2 bases and J 0 bases, leaving 8 bases between the germline ends. The germline V gene has CDR1 MNHEY and CDR2 SMNVEV (reference sequence). The CDR3 covers 15 residues. In DNA form, the CDR3 reads TGTGCCAGCAGTTTAGGCATCCTAGCCAAAAACATTCAGTACTTC. Amino acid sequence: CASSLGILAKNIQYF.

The gene calls are TRBV4-1 and TRBJ2-3, with TRBD1 as a possible D gene (6 bases). V lost 1 base, J lost 2 bases, and 13 bases lay in between. Germline V gene lookup returns CDR1 MGHRA and CDR2 YSYEKL. The CDR3 runs 16 residues. This CDR3 is CASSQVAGAITDTQYF. The CDR3 DNA reads TGCGCCAGCAGCCAAGTGGCAGGGGCTATCACAGATACGCAGTATTTT.

Only one count was recorded for this clone. CDR3 protein: CASSEVLQGNSGNTIYF. In nucleotides, the CDR3 is TGTGCCAGCAGTGAAGTCTTGCAGGGGAACTCTGGAAACACCATATATTTT. This sequence joins TRBV6-1 and TRBJ1-3; perhaps TRBD1 as D (6 bases). V was pared by 1 base and J by 0 bases, with 13 bases between. The CDR3 sequence is 17 residues long. Per germline, CDR1 MNHNS and CDR2 SASEGT.

V is TRBV7-8 and J is TRBJ2-1; 11 positions match TRBD2. The CDR3 is 18 amino acids. V was clipped by 1 base and J by 3 bases; unmatched bases: 8. In germline, CDR1 is SGHVS, CDR2 FQNEAQ. The CDR3 is CASSLEASTSGIYNEQFF. CDR3 in DNA: TGTGCCAGCAGCTTAGAAGCGTCGACTAGCGGGATCTACAATGAGCAGTTCTTC.

This clone occurred once. The V and J genes are TRBV6-1 and TRBJ1-2; D is possibly TRBD1 (5 bases). CDR1 is MNHNS and CDR2 is SASEGT in the germline V gene. This CDR3 region has 15 residues. The V and J ends lost 3 bases and 4 bases respectively, with 15 bases between them. The CDR3 DNA reads TGTGCCAGCAGTGAGGCACTCTCGGGGGTCTATGGCTACACCTTC. This encodes CASSEALSGVYGYTF.

V and J are TRBV4-2 and TRBJ1-2; D possibly corresponds to TRBD1 (6 bases). Trimming cost V 1 base and J 4 bases, with 19 bases left between them. From germline, CDR1 is LGHNA and CDR2 YNFKEQ. There are 17 residues in the CDR3. CDR3 sequence (DNA): TGTGCCAGCAGCCAAGCGTTCGGTCAGGGGCGCCTCTATGGCTACACCTTC. This translates into CASSQAFGQGRLYGYTF.

In this sample, this clone turned up a few times. The chain combines TRBV28 with TRBJ1-5; D unclear. This CDR3 has 12 residues. CDR1 MDHEN and CDR2 SYDVKM come from the germline V gene. The ends were cut back, 1 base at V and 11 bases at J, with 9 bases in the middle. CDR3 loop: CASSLLASTQHF. The CDR3 DNA reads TGTGCCAGCAGTTTATTGGCCAGTACCCAGCATTTT.

The V call is TRBV19, the J call TRBJ1-5, with 9 bases that match TRBD1. The CDR3 has 16 amino acids. The V gene end was trimmed by 4 bases and the J gene end by 4 bases; junction bases not matched to a gene: 8. CDR1 and CDR2 (germline): LNHDA, SQIVND (reference sequence). The CDR3 protein is CASSTLDRGGNQPQHF. In DNA form, the CDR3 reads TGTGCCAGTAGTACACTGGACAGGGGCGGAAATCAGCCCCAGCATTTT.

The chain has TRBV7-8 and TRBJ2-7; TRBD2 is a possible D gene (5 bases). Looked up from germline, CDR1 is SGHVS and CDR2 is FQNEAQ. Trimming left V 8 bases short and J 7 bases short, with 18 bases between. This CDR3 is 13 amino acids long. CDR3 residues: CASALRPGWEQYV. The CDR3 DNA reads TGTGCCAGCGCCCTAAGACCGGGGTGGGAGCAGTACGTC.

The chain employs TRBV29-1 and TRBJ1-4; 7 bases align to TRBD1. Unmatched junction bases numbered 7, after V lost 5 bases and J lost 7 bases. Germline CDR1 is SQVTM and CDR2 is ANQGSEA. The CDR3 runs to 13 residues. CDR3 bases: TGCAGCGTTCGACAGGGCTTAGCTGAAAAACTGTTTTTT. Encoded protein: CSVRQGLAEKLFF.

The chain uses TRBV5-4 and TRBJ2-1, with TRBD2 identical over 7 bases. CDR3 size: 16 residues. Looked up from germline, CDR1 is SGHNT and CDR2 is YYREEE (reference sequence). The V segment lost 0 bases and the J segment 9 bases; nucleotides outside the gene matches: 12. In nucleotides, the CDR3 is TGTGCCAGCAGCTTGGGGTCAGCGGGGCGACTTTTTGAGCAGTTCTTC. The encoded protein is CASSLGSAGRLFEQFF.

This sequence joins TRBV6-2 or TRBV6-3 and TRBJ1-1, with D possibly being TRBD1 (5 bases). V gave up 4 bases and J gave up 4 bases, with 10 bases separating them. Germline V CDR1 and CDR2: MNHEY, SVGEGT. This CDR3 contains 13 residues. CDR3 coding DNA: TGTGCCAGCAGTTGGCAGGGTAGCACTGAAGCTTTCTTT. Translated: CASSWQGSTEAFF.